These T cell receptor beta chains were read from a single sample in a study of post-analysis software for immune sequencing data. TCRdb processed the PCR reads anew with MiXCR; each CDR3 protein has one entry. The data show approximately 730,000 distinct CDR3 sequences, with about 43% seen just once and approximately 4.4% held by the top ten. What was sequenced was blood. These receptors came from a girl aged 10-17 years with multiple sclerosis. Both conserved end residues are part of each CDR3. A D gene is named only where the DNA matches it firmly. Rows may omit the clone size; those that give it use once, few, many or a size class.

>TRBV6-1|.|TRBJ2-1|.|13
CASSEVGGGREFF
TGTGCCAGCAGTGAAGTAGGTGGGGGTCGGGAGTTCTTC
>TRBV10-3|.|TRBJ1-4|many|13
CASAGEANEKLFF
TGTGCCAGCGCAGGGGAGGCTAATGAAAAACTGTTTTTT
>TRBV15|TRBD2|TRBJ2-2|.|18
CATSRDGTSGSNTGELFF
TGTGCCACCAGCAGAGATGGGACTAGCGGATCGAACACCGGGGAGCTGTTTTTT
>TRBV7-9|.|TRBJ2-1|few|16
CASSLGVADRNNEQFF
TGTGCCAGCAGCTTGGGGGTAGCGGATCGGAACAATGAGCAGTTCTTC
>TRBV20-1|.|TRBJ1-1|.|14
CSARDITANTEAFF
TGCAGTGCTAGAGACATAACAGCGAACACTGAAGCTTTCTTT
>TRBV7-2|.|TRBJ1-2|.|13
CASSSPGKHGYTF
TGTGCCAGCAGCTCGCCTGGGAAGCATGGCTACACCTTC
>TRBV6-5|TRBD2|TRBJ2-1|few|17
CASSYSLGLAGVNEQFF
TGTGCCAGCAGTTACTCTCTCGGACTAGCGGGAGTCAATGAGCAGTTCTTC
>TRBV7-2|.|TRBJ2-7|.|14
CASSPEGVPYEQYF
TGTGCCAGCAGCCCCGAGGGCGTACCCTACGAGCAGTACTTC
>TRBV7-8|.|TRBJ2-1|.|14
CASSLVRLLNEQFF
TGTGCCAGCAGCTTAGTTCGCCTCCTTAATGAGCAGTTCTTC
>TRBV6-5|.|TRBJ1-5|.|15
CASSDRLTGNQPQHF
TGTGCCAGCAGTGACCGACTTACGGGCAATCAGCCCCAGCATTTT
>TRBV27|.|TRBJ2-7|.|13
CASGRGGKNEQYF
TGTGCCAGCGGGAGAGGGGGTAAGAACGAGCAGTACTTC
>TRBV18|TRBD1|TRBJ2-1|.|15
CASSTRDSRFNEQFF
TGTGCCAGCTCAACCCGGGACAGCAGATTCAATGAGCAGTTCTTC
>TRBV29-1|.|TRBJ2-3|few|12
CSVKTSTDTQYF
TGCAGCGTTAAGACCTCCACAGATACGCAGTATTTT
>TRBV15|.|TRBJ1-5|.|15
CATSRDPGPDQPQHF
TGTGCCACCAGCAGAGATCCCGGCCCCGATCAGCCCCAGCATTTT
>TRBV25-1|TRBD1|TRBJ2-7|.|16
CASRITGQGAYNEQYF
TGTGCCAGCAGGATCACGGGACAGGGTGCGTACAATGAGCAGTACTTC
>TRBV2|TRBD1|TRBJ2-6|.|17
CASQTGQPFSGANVLTF
TGTGCCAGCCAAACGGGACAGCCGTTCTCTGGGGCCAACGTCCTGACTTTC
>TRBV15|TRBD2|TRBJ2-3|.|17
CATSRDFLAGHKDTQYF
TGTGCCACCAGCAGAGATTTCCTAGCGGGACATAAAGATACGCAGTATTTT
>TRBV5-1|.|TRBJ2-5|many|13
CASSLRGPETQYF
TGCGCCAGCAGCTTGAGGGGCCCAGAGACCCAGTACTTC
>TRBV6-5|.|TRBJ1-1|.|13
CASSYGDYTEAFF
TGTGCCAGCAGTTACGGGGATTACACTGAAGCTTTCTTT
>TRBV10-3|TRBD2|TRBJ2-1|.|15
CAISAPSGRANEQFF
TGTGCCATCAGTGCGCCTAGCGGGAGGGCTAATGAGCAGTTCTTC
>TRBV29-1|TRBD1|TRBJ2-7|.|14
CNVDSGTGGGEQYF
TGCAACGTTGATTCTGGGACAGGGGGCGGCGAGCAGTACTTC
>TRBV20-1|.|TRBJ1-2|.|13
CSARQDRDYGYTF
TGCAGTGCTAGGCAGGACAGAGACTATGGCTACACCTTC
>TRBV4-1|.|TRBJ2-3|few|15
CASSQPQGFTDTQYF
TGCGCCAGCAGCCAACCACAGGGTTTCACAGATACGCAGTATTTT
>TRBV18|.|TRBJ2-1|.|13
CASSRDSDNEQFF
TGTGCCAGCTCACGGGACTCAGACAATGAGCAGTTCTTC
>TRBV14|.|TRBJ2-7|.|18
CASSQGQKAGTSSYEQYF
TGTGCCAGCAGCCAAGGCCAGAAGGCGGGGACCTCCTCCTACGAGCAGTACTTC
>TRBV5-1|TRBD2|TRBJ2-1|.|17
CASSRDSTSGIYNEQFF
TGCGCCAGCAGCCGCGACTCTACTAGCGGGATTTACAATGAGCAGTTCTTC
>TRBV6-5|.|TRBJ1-2|.|15
CASSAVLSPNYGYTF
TGTGCCAGCAGTGCTGTGCTCAGCCCTAACTATGGCTACACCTTC
>TRBV6-2/TRBV6-3|.|TRBJ2-7|.|14
CASRRLILSCEQYF
TGTGCCAGCAGACGACTGATTTTATCCTGCGAGCAGTACTTC
>TRBV24-1|.|TRBJ2-5|.|13
CATSDLPGQSLYF
TGTGCCACCAGTGATTTGCCTGGACAAAGTTTGTACTTC